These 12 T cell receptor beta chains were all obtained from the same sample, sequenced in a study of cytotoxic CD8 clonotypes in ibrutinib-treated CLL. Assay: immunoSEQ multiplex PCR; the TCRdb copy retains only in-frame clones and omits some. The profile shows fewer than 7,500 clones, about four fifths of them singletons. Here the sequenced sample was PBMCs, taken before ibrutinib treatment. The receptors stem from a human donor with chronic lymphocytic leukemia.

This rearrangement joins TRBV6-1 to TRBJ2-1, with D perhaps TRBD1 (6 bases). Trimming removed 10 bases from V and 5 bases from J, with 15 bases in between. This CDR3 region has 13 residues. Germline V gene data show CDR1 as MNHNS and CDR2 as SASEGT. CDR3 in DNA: TGTGCCAACTCCCGGCAGGGGAACAATGAGCAGTTCTTC. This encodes CANSRQGNNEQFF.

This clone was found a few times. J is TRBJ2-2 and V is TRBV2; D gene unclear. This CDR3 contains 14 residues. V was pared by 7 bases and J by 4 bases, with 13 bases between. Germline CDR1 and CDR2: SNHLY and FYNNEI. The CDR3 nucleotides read TGTGCCAGCAAACCGCTAGGAGCCACCGGGGAGCTGTTTTTT. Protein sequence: CASKPLGATGELFF.

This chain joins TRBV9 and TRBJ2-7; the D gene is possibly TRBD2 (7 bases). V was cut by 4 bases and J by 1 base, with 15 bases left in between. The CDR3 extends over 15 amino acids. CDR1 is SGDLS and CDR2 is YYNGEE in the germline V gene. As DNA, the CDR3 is TGTGCCAGCAGCCTAGGGGGGGTTGGTTCCTACGAGCAGTACTTC. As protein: CASSLGGVGSYEQYF.

The CDR3 sequence is CAISGVGTDSPLHF. The CDR3 coding sequence is TGTGCCATCAGTGGGGTGGGCACGGATTCACCCCTCCACTTT. V usage is TRBV10-3 and J usage is TRBJ1-6; D is undetermined. Germline CDR1 reads ENHRY; CDR2 reads SYGVKD. The CDR3 has 14 residues. The V end was cut by 4 bases, the J end by 8 bases, with 12 bases between.

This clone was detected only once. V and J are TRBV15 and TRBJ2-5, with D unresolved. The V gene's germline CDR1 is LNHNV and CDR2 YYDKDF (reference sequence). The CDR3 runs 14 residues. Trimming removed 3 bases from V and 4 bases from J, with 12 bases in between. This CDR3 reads CATSRGEWRETQYF. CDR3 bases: TGTGCCACCAGCAGGGGTGAGTGGCGAGAGACCCAGTACTTC. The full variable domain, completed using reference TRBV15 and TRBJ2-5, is DAMVIQNPRYQVTQFGKPVTLSCSQTLNHNVMYWYQQKSSQAPKLLFHYYDKDFNNEADTPDNFQSRRPNTSFCFLDIRSPGLGDTAMYLCATSRGEWRETQYFGPGTRLLVL.

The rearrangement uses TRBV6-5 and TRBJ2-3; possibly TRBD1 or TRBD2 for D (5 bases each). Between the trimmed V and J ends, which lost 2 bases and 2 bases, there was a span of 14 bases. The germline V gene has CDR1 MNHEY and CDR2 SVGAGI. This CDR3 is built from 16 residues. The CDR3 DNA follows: TGTGCCAGCAGTTACGGGGGTATGGTTTCCACAGATACGCAGTATTTT. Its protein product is CASSYGGMVSTDTQYF.

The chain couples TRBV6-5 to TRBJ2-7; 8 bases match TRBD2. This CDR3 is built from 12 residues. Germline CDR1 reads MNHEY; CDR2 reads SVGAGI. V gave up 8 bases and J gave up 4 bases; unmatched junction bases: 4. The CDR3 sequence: CASGTRTYEQYF. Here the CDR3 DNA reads TGTGCCAGCGGGACTAGGACGTACGAGCAGTACTTC.

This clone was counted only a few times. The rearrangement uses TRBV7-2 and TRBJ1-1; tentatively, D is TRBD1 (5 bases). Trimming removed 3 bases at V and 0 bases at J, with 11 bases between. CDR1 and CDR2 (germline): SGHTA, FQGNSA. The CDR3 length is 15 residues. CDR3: CASSFSGGLNTEAFF. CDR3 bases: TGTGCCAGCAGCTTTAGCGGGGGACTGAACACTGAAGCTTTCTTT.

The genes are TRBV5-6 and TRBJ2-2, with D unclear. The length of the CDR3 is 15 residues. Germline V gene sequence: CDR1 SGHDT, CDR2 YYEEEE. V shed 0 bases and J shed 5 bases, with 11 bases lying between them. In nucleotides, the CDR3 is TGTGCCAGCAGCTTGGGACCGGATGGAACCGGGGAGCTGTTTTTT. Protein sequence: CASSLGPDGTGELFF. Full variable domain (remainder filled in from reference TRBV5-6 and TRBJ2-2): DAGVTQSPTHLIKTRGQQVTLRCSPKSGHDTVSWYQQALGQGPQFIFQYYEEEERQRGNFPDRFSGHQFPNYSSELNVNALLLGDSALYLCASSLGPDGTGELFFGEGSRLTVL.

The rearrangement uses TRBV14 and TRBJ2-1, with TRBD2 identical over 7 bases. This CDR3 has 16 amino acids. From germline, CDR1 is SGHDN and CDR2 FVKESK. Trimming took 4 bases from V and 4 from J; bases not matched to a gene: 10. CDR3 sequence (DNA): TGTGCCAGCAGCCCCGGGAGGCAGATTTGGTACAATGAGCAGTTCTTC. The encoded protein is CASSPGRQIWYNEQFF. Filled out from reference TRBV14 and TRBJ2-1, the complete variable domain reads EAGVTQFPSHSVIEKGQTVTLRCDPISGHDNLYWYRRVMGKEIKFLLHFVKESKQDESGMPNNRFLAERTGGTYSTLKVQPAELEDSGVYFCASSPGRQIWYNEQFFGPGTRLTVL.

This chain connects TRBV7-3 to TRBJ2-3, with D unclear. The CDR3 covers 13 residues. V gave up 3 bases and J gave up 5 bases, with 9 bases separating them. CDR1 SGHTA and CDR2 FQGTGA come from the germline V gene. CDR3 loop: CASSFHPQDTQYF. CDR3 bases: TGTGCCAGCAGCTTCCACCCACAAGATACGCAGTATTTT.

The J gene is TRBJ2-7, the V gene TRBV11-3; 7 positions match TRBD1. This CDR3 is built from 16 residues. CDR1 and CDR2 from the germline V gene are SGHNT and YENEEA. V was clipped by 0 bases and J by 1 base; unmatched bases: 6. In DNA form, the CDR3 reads TGTGCCAGCAGCTTAGATACGGCAGGGGGATCCTACGAGCAGTACTTC. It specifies CASSLDTAGGSYEQYF. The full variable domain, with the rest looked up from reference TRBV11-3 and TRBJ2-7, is EAGVVQSPRYKIIEKKQPVAFWCNPISGHNTLYWYLQNLGQGPELLIRYENEEAVDDSQLPKDRFSAERLKGVDSTLKIQPAELGDSAVYLCASSLDTAGGSYEQYFGPGTRLTVT.